A single sample is the source of the 20 T cell receptor beta chains below, sequenced in a study of graft-versus-host responses after intestinal transplantation. Assay used: immunoSEQ multiplex PCR; TCRdb lists only in-frame clones, some missing. The sample has approximately 82,000 clones, 91% seen once. Antigens for these TCRs are unknown. The source material was unstimulated CD4+ T cells sorted from spleen or lymph node cells, sampled before intestinal transplant. All receptors derive from a human donor who received an intestinal transplant.

The chain carries TRBV4-1 and TRBJ1-1; TRBD1 is a possible D gene (5 bases). Between the trimmed V and J ends, which lost 0 bases and 0 bases, there was a span of 8 bases. CDR1 and CDR2 (germline): MGHRA, YSYEKL. The CDR3 loop spans 15 amino acids. This chain's CDR3 is CASSQDPGLNTEAFF. The CDR3 DNA sequence: TGCGCCAGCAGCCAAGATCCAGGGCTGAACACTGAAGCTTTCTTT.

The chain combines TRBV6-6 with TRBJ1-6; tentatively, D is TRBD1 (6 bases). CDR3 length: 15 amino acids. Germline assignment: CDR1 MNHNY and CDR2 SVGAGI (reference sequence). Trimming stripped 2 bases from V and 6 bases from J, with 11 bases between. CDR3 DNA sequence: TGTGCCAGCAGTTACACCGGACAGATTAATTCACCCCTCCACTTT. This gives the protein CASSYTGQINSPLHF.

The chain has TRBV13 and TRBJ2-3, with 10 bases identical to TRBD2. This CDR3 is 16 amino acids long. V was pared by 4 bases and J by 0 bases, with 4 bases of the junction left unmatched. Per the germline V gene, CDR1 is PRHDT and CDR2 is FYEKMQ (reference sequence). CDR3 loop: CASSSWTSGSTDTQYF. The CDR3 DNA reads as TGTGCCAGCAGCTCATGGACTAGCGGTAGCACAGATACGCAGTATTTT.

The chain uses TRBV9 and TRBJ2-1; TRBD2 aligns across 13 bases. Germline CDR1 and CDR2: SGDLS and YYNGEE. The CDR3 covers 16 residues. Trimming at V came to 3 bases and at J to 1 base, leaving 1 base not matched to a gene. The CDR3 DNA reads as TGTGCCAGCAGCGCGGGACTAGCGGGATCCTACAATGAGCAGTTCTTC. Translation gives CASSAGLAGSYNEQFF.

The chain links TRBV29-1 to TRBJ2-1; 9 bases match TRBD1. This CDR3 is built from 15 residues. Trimming took 7 bases from V and 4 from J; bases not matched to a gene: 11. Germline lookup yields CDR1 SQVTM and CDR2 ANQGSEA. This chain's CDR3 is CSALRGTGMYNEQFF. The CDR3 nucleotides read TGCAGCGCTCTTCGGGGGACAGGGATGTACAATGAGCAGTTCTTC.

V gene TRBV7-9 combines with J gene TRBJ2-6; the match to TRBD1 covers 7 bases. The J segment lost 0 bases and the V segment lost 6 bases, leaving 11 bases of the junction unmatched. CDR1 is SEHNR, CDR2 FQNEAQ, per germline (reference sequence). This CDR3 is built from 18 residues. The chain's CDR3 is CASSHQQGISSGANVLTF. As DNA, the CDR3 is TGTGCCAGCAGTCATCAACAGGGGATTAGCTCTGGGGCCAACGTCCTGACTTTC. Looking up the rest from reference TRBV7-9 and TRBJ2-6 gives the full variable domain: DTGVSQNPRHKITKRGQNVTFRCDPISEHNRLYWYRQTLGQGPEFLTYFQNEAQLEKSRLLSDRFSAERPKGSFSTLEIQRTEQGDSAMYLCASSHQQGISSGANVLTFGAGSRLTVL.

The gene calls are TRBV19 and TRBJ1-6, with 8 bases matching TRBD1. The CDR3 length is 18 residues. V was pared by 3 bases and J by 0 bases, with 7 bases of the junction left unmatched. Germline lookup yields CDR1 LNHDA and CDR2 SQIVND (reference sequence). CDR3 nucleotides: TGTGCCAGTAGTATGGACCGACAGGGGAGCTCCTATAATTCACCCCTCCACTTT. Translated, it gives CASSMDRQGSSYNSPLHF.

The CDR3, as DNA: TGTGCCAGCCGCCGGGAACAGGGGGCCTACGAGCAGTACTTC. It encodes CASRREQGAYEQYF. The chain uses TRBV28 and TRBJ2-7; 8 bases fit TRBD1. CDR1 and CDR2 from the germline V gene are MDHEN and SYDVKM. J gave up 2 bases and V 8 bases, and 8 bases lay outside the gene matches. This CDR3 has 14 residues.

This rearrangement joins TRBV18 to TRBJ1-6; 7 positions agree with TRBD1. This CDR3 has 15 amino acids. Germline V lookup: CDR1 KGHSH, CDR2 LQKENI. The ends lost 2 bases at V and 7 bases at J; junction bases unmatched: 5. CDR3 coding DNA: TGTGCCAGCTCACCAATGGCAGGGGGGAATTCACCCCTCCACTTT. Translating gives CASSPMAGGNSPLHF.

The V and J genes are TRBV18 and TRBJ1-1; D not certain. Germline V gives CDR1 KGHSH, CDR2 LQKENI. The V end lost 3 bases, the J end lost 5 bases, and 16 bases lay between the germline ends. The CDR3 extends over 15 amino acids. CDR3 sequence reads: CASSPSPTGRTEAFF. CDR3 sequence (DNA): TGTGCCAGCTCACCCTCACCGACGGGAAGAACTGAAGCTTTCTTT.

V usage is TRBV5-4 and J usage is TRBJ2-3; D possibly corresponds to TRBD1 (5 bases). Germline assignment: CDR1 SGHNT and CDR2 YYREEE (reference sequence). The CDR3 length is 13 residues. Deletions cut 4 bases from V and 1 base from J, with 7 bases between. CDR3 amino acids: CASSEQGTDTQYF. The CDR3 coding sequence is TGTGCCAGCAGCGAACAGGGCACAGATACGCAGTATTTT.

This chain joins TRBV4-2 and TRBJ2-2; 7 nucleotides agree with TRBD1. The CDR3 runs to 16 residues. V dropped 0 bases and J dropped 4; count of bases not matched to a gene: 5. Germline V lookup: CDR1 LGHNA, CDR2 YNFKEQ. DNA for the CDR3: TGTGCCAGCAGCCAAGAGAGGGGGCGTTTCACCGGGGAGCTGTTTTTT. It is translated as CASSQERGRFTGELFF.

The sample holds a few counts of this clone. J is TRBJ2-1 and V is TRBV2; 10 nucleotides agree with TRBD2. The V gene's germline CDR1 is SNHLY and CDR2 FYNNEI. The CDR3 runs to 15 residues. V lost 4 bases, J lost 8 bases, and 8 bases stayed unmatched. CDR3: CASSVKRGGRDEQFF. The CDR3 bases are TGTGCCAGCAGTGTGAAGCGGGGGGGCAGGGATGAGCAGTTCTTC. Supplemented by reference TRBV2 and TRBJ2-1, the full variable domain reads EPEVTQTPSHQVTQMGQEVILRCVPISNHLYFYWYRQILGQKVEFLVSFYNNEISEKSEIFDDQFSVERPDGSNFTLKIRSTKLEDSAMYFCASSVKRGGRDEQFFGPGTRLTVL.

The chain combines TRBV2 with TRBJ2-6; the match to TRBD1 covers 12 bases. Looked up from germline, CDR1 is SNHLY and CDR2 is FYNNEI. J lost 1 base, V lost 7 bases, and 11 bases had no gene match. CDR3 length: 19 amino acids. The CDR3 bases are TGTGCCAGCAAACCATCCGGGACAGGGGGCCATTCTGGGGCCAACGTCCTGACTTTC. Residues: CASKPSGTGGHSGANVLTF.

The chain recombines TRBV19 with TRBJ2-1, with 7 bases identical to TRBD1. Trimming removed 3 bases from V and 2 bases from J; junction bases left unmatched: 7. Germline CDR1 and CDR2: LNHDA and SQIVND (reference sequence). CDR3 length: 16 residues. The CDR3 DNA reads as TGTGCCAGTAGTATGCGAGGGGGCACGGCCTACAATGAGCAGTTCTTC. Translating it yields CASSMRGGTAYNEQFF.

The J gene is TRBJ1-2, the V gene TRBV5-4; possible D gene TRBD1, 6 bases. The CDR3 loop spans 15 amino acids. Germline V gene sequence: CDR1 SGHNT, CDR2 YYREEE (reference sequence). V was pared by 4 bases and J by 6 bases, with 19 bases between. The CDR3 DNA is TGTGCCAGCAGCCGATCGGCACAGGGAGACGATGGCTACACCTTC. This translates into CASSRSAQGDDGYTF.

The V and J genes are TRBV7-2 and TRBJ2-1; 10 nucleotides match TRBD1. Per the germline V gene, CDR1 is SGHTA and CDR2 is FQGNSA. The CDR3 consists of 15 residues. Losses at the gene ends were 4 bases for V and 7 bases for J; bases not matched to a gene: 7. In nucleotides, the CDR3 is TGTGCCAGCAGCTCCCGGGACAGGGGTGGAAATGAGCAGTTCTTC. Protein: CASSSRDRGGNEQFF.

The chain recombines TRBV5-1 with TRBJ2-1, with TRBD2 matching 14 bases. Germline CDR1 is SGHRS and CDR2 is YFSETQ. The V and J ends lost 3 bases and 3 bases, in that order; junction bases with no gene match: 8. CDR3 length: 18 amino acids. The CDR3 DNA reads as TGCGCCAGCAGCTCAGGACTAGCGGGGGGACAATACTACAATGAGCAGTTCTTC. This codes for CASSSGLAGGQYYNEQFF.

The J gene is TRBJ2-1, the V gene TRBV11-3, with D perhaps TRBD2 (7 bases). This CDR3 contains 11 residues. CDR1 is SGHNT and CDR2 is YENEEA in the germline V gene. The ends were cut back, 2 bases at V and 16 bases at J, with 12 bases in the middle. CDR3 sequence reads: CASSLSGGQFF. The CDR3, as DNA: TGTGCCAGCAGCTTATCGGGGGGCCAATTCTTC.

This clone was counted once. The rearrangement joins TRBV19 to TRBJ1-3, with D unclear. Between the trimmed V and J ends, which lost 4 bases and 3 bases, there was a span of 13 bases. This CDR3 is 15 amino acids long. Germline V gene data show CDR1 as LNHDA and CDR2 as SQIVND (reference sequence). CDR3 sequence: CASSTQPGSGNTIYF. The CDR3 bases are TGTGCCAGTAGTACTCAGCCGGGAAGTGGAAACACCATATATTTT.